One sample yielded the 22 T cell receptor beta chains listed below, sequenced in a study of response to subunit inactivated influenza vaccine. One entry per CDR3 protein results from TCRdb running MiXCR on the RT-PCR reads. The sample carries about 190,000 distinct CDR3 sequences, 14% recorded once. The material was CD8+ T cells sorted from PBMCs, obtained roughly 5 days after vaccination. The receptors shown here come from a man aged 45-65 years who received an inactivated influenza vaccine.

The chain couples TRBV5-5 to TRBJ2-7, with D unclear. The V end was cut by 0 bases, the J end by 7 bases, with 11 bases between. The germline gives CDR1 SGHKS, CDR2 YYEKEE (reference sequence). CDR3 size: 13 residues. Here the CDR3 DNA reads TGTGCCAGCAGCTTGGGGAGACTGATAGAGCAGTACTTC. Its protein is CASSLGRLIEQYF.

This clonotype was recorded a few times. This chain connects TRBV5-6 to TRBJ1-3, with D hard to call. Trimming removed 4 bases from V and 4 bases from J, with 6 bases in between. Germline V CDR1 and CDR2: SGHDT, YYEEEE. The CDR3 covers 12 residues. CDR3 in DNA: TGTGCCAGCAGCCGTCTCGGAAACACCATATATTTT. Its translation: CASSRLGNTIYF.

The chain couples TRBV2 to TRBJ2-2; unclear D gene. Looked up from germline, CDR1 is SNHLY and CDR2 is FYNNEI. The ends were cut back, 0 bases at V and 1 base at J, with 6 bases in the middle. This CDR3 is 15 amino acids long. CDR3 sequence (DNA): TGTGCCAGCAGTGAAGCGGCTCAGAACACCGGGGAGCTGTTTTTT. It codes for CASSEAAQNTGELFF. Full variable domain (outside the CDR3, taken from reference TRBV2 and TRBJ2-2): EPEVTQTPSHQVTQMGQEVILRCVPISNHLYFYWYRQILGQKVEFLVSFYNNEISEKSEIFDDQFSVERPDGSNFTLKIRSTKLEDSAMYFCASSEAAQNTGELFFGEGSRLTVL.

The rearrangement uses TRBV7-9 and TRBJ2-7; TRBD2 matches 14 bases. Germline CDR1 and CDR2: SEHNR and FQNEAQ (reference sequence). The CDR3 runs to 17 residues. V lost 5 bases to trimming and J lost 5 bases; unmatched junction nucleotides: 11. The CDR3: CASSGNLGLAGVHEQYF. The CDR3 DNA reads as TGTGCCAGCAGCGGTAACCTGGGACTAGCGGGAGTTCACGAGCAGTACTTC.

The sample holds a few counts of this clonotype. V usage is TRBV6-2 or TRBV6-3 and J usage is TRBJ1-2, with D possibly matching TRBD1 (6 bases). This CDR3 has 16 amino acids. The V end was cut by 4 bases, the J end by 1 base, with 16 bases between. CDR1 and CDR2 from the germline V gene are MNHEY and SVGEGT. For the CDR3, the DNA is TGTGCCAGCAGTTCTACGGACAGAGGACGTAACTATGGCTACACCTTC. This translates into CASSSTDRGRNYGYTF.

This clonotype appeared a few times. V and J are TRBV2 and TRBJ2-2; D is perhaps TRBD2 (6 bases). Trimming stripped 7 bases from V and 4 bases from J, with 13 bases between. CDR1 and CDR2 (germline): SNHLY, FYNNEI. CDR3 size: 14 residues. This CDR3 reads CASTPGGSTGELFF. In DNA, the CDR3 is TGTGCCAGCACCCCCGGGGGTTCCACCGGGGAGCTGTTTTTT.

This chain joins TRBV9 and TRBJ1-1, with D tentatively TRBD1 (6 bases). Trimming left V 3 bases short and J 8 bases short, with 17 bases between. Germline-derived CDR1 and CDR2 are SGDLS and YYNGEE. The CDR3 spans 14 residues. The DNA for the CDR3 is TGTGCCAGCAGCGACGACGGAGGGGGAGGGGAAGCTTTCTTT. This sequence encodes CASSDDGGGGEAFF.

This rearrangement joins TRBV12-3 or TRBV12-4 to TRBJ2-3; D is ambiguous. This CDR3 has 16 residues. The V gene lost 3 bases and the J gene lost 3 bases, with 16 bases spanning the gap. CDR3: CASSFPTNPATDTQYF. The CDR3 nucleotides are TGTGCCAGCAGTTTTCCAACAAACCCGGCGACAGATACGCAGTATTTT.

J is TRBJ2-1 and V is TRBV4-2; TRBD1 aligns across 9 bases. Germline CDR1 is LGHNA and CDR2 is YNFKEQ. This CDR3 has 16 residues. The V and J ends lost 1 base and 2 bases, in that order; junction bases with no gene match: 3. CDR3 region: CASSQARTGAYNEQFF. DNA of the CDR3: TGTGCCAGCAGCCAAGCCCGGACAGGGGCCTACAATGAGCAGTTCTTC.

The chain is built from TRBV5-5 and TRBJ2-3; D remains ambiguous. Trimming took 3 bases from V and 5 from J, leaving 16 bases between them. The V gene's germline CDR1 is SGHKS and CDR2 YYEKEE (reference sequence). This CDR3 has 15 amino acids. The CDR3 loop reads CASSYPIPNKDTQYF. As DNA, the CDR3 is TGTGCCAGCAGCTACCCGATACCGAATAAAGATACGCAGTATTTT.

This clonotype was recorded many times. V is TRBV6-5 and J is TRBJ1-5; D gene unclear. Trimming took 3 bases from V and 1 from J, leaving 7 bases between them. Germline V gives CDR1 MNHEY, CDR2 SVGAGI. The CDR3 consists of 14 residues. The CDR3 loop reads CASSYRRSNQPQHF. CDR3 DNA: TGTGCCAGCAGTTATCGCAGGAGCAATCAGCCCCAGCATTTT.

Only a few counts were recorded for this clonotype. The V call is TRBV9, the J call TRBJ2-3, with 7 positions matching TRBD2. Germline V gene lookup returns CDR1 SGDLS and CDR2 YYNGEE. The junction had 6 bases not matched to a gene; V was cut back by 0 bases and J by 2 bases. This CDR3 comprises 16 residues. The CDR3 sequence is CASSVGGGRPTDTQYF. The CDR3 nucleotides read TGTGCCAGCAGCGTAGGAGGCGGGAGACCCACAGATACGCAGTATTTT. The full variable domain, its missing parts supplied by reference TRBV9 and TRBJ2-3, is DSGVTQTPKHLITATGQRVTLRCSPRSGDLSVYWYQQSLDQGLQFLIQYYNGEERAKGNILERFSAQQFPDLHSELNLSSLELGDSALYFCASSVGGGRPTDTQYFGPGTRLTVL.

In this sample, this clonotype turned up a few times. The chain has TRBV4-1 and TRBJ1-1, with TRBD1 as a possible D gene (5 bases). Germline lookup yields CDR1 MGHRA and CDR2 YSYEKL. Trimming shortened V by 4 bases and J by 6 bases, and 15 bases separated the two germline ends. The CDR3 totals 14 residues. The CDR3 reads CASSLVGLGAEAFF. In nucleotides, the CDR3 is TGCGCCAGCAGCCTGGTGGGGCTAGGGGCTGAAGCTTTCTTT.

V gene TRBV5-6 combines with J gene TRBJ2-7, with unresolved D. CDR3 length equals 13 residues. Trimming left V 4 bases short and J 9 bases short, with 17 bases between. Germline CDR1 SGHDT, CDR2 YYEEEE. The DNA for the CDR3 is TGTGCCAGCAGCACCGGGCTCCTCTGCTCGCAGTACTTC. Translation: CASSTGLLCSQYF.

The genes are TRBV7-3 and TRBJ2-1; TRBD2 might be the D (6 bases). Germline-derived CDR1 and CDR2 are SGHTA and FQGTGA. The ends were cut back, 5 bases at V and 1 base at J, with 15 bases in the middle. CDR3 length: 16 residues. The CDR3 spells CASSPKRTISYNEQFF. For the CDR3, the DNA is TGTGCCAGCAGCCCGAAAAGGACTATTTCCTACAATGAGCAGTTCTTC.

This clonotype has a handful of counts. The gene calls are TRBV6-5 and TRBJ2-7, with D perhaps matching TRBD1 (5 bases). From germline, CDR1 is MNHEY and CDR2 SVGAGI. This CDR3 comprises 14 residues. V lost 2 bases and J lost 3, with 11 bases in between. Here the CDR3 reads CASSYGALGYEQYF. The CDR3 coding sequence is TGTGCCAGCAGTTACGGGGCCCTCGGCTACGAGCAGTACTTC.

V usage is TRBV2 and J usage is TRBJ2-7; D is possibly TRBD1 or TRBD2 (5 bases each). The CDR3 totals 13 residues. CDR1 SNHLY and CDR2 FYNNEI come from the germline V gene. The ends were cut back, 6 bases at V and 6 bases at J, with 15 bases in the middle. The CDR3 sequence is CASRVRDPFEQYF. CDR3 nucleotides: TGTGCCAGCAGAGTCAGGGACCCTTTCGAGCAGTACTTC. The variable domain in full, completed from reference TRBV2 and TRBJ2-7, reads EPEVTQTPSHQVTQMGQEVILRCVPISNHLYFYWYRQILGQKVEFLVSFYNNEISEKSEIFDDQFSVERPDGSNFTLKIRSTKLEDSAMYFCASRVRDPFEQYFGPGTRLTVT.

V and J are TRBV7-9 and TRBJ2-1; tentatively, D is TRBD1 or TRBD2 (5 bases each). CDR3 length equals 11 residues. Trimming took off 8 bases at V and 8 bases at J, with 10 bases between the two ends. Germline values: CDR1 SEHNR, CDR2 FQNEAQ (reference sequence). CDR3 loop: CASLRGHEQFF. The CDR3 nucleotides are TGTGCCAGCCTACGGGGCCATGAGCAGTTCTTC. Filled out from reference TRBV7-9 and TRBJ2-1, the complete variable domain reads DTGVSQNPRHKITKRGQNVTFRCDPISEHNRLYWYRQTLGQGPEFLTYFQNEAQLEKSRLLSDRFSAERPKGSFSTLEIQRTEQGDSAMYLCASLRGHEQFFGPGTRLTVL.

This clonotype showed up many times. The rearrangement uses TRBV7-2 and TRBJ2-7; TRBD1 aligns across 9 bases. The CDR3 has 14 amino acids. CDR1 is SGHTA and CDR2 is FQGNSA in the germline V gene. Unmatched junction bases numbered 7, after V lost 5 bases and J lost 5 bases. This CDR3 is CASSPGQGLNEQYF. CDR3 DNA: TGTGCCAGCAGCCCAGGACAGGGGCTGAACGAGCAGTACTTC.

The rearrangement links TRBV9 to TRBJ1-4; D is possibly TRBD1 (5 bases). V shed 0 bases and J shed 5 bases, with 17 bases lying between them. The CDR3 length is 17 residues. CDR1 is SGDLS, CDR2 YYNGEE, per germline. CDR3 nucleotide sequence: TGTGCCAGCAGCGTAGCTACGGGTACAGGCCAAAATGAAAAACTGTTTTTT. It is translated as CASSVATGTGQNEKLFF. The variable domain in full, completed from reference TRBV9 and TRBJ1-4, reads DSGVTQTPKHLITATGQRVTLRCSPRSGDLSVYWYQQSLDQGLQFLIQYYNGEERAKGNILERFSAQQFPDLHSELNLSSLELGDSALYFCASSVATGTGQNEKLFFGSGTQLSVL.

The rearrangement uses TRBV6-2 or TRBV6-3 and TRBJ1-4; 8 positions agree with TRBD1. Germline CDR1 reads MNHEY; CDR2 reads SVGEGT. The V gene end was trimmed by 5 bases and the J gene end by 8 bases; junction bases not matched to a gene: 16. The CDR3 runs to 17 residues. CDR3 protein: CASSLEPRTGIGEKLFF. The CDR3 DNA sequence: TGTGCCAGCAGTCTGGAACCCCGGACAGGGATAGGAGAAAAACTGTTTTTT.

CDR3 sequence: CASSLEDFYNEQFF. CDR3 nucleotide sequence: TGTGCCAGCAGCTTAGAGGACTTTTACAATGAGCAGTTCTTC. The rearrangement joins TRBV5-6 to TRBJ2-1; weak D call: TRBD2 (5 bases). Germline V gene data show CDR1 as SGHDT and CDR2 as YYEEEE. The CDR3 totals 14 residues. The V and J ends lost 2 bases and 4 bases respectively, with 10 bases between them.